These T cell receptor beta chains were read from a single sample in a study of cytomegalovirus exposure and HLA in healthy donors. Some clones are missing from TCRdb's copy, which holds only in-frame ones; the method was immunoSEQ multiplex PCR. The profile shows tens of thousands of clones, roughly 96% of them singletons. Input material: PBMCs. All receptors come from a man between 18 and 29 years old in good health and CMV-seronegative. Both conserved end residues are part of each CDR3. The D gene is left open where the match is weak. Not all rows give a size; the values are once, few, many and, for expanded clones, a class.

CDR3 length,J gene,V gene,D gene,clone size,CDR3 protein,CDR3 DNA
16,TRBJ1-3,TRBV2,.,.,CASTLRQGSSGNTIYF,TGTGCCAGCACCCTGCGGCAGGGAAGCTCTGGAAACACCATATATTTT
14,TRBJ2-7,TRBV12-5,TRBD1,.,CASGPGQPPYEQYF,TGTGCTAGTGGTCCGGGACAGCCGCCCTACGAGCAGTACTTC
13,TRBJ2-7,TRBV6-1,TRBD2,.,CASSVVAGGPTYF,TGTGCCAGCAGTGTGGTAGCGGGAGGGCCGACATACTTC
12,TRBJ1-4,TRBV7-9,.,.,CASSRAEEKLFF,TGTGCCAGCAGTCGTGCGGAGGAAAAACTGTTTTTT
17,TRBJ2-3,TRBV5-1,TRBD2,few,CASSSGRTSGRTDTQYF,TGCGCCAGCAGCTCGGGTCGGACTAGCGGGAGAACAGATACGCAGTATTTT
15,TRBJ1-5,TRBV6-1,.,.,CASSEPRRSNQPQHF,TGTGCCAGCAGTGAACCGCGGAGAAGCAATCAGCCCCAGCATTTT
14,TRBJ1-1,TRBV11-3,TRBD1,.,CASSETDRTTEAFF,TGTGCCAGCAGCGAAACGGACAGGACCACTGAAGCTTTCTTT
14,TRBJ2-7,TRBV27,.,.,CASSFREGSYEQYF,TGTGCCAGCAGTTTCCGTGAGGGAAGCTACGAGCAGTACTTC
12,TRBJ1-5,TRBV7-2,.,.,CASSLTNQPQHF,TGTGCCAGCAGCTTAACAAATCAGCCCCAGCATTTT
13,TRBJ1-1,TRBV11-2,TRBD1,.,CASSPGTVSKAFF,TGTGCCAGCAGTCCCGGGACAGTCTCCAAAGCTTTCTTT
14,TRBJ2-7,TRBV6-5,TRBD2,once,CASSSRGLHDEQYF,TGTGCCAGCAGTTCCCGGGGACTACACGACGAGCAGTACTTC
14,TRBJ1-2,TRBV4-2,.,.,CASSQGEGRDGYTF,TGTGCCAGCAGCCAAGGCGAGGGGAGGGATGGCTACACCTTC
16,TRBJ1-3,TRBV2,TRBD1,.,CASSGRTGLSGNTIYF,TGTGCCAGCAGTGGAAGGACAGGTCTCTCTGGAAACACCATATATTTT
17,TRBJ2-7,TRBV5-1,TRBD1,.,CASSLEPKGQGNHEQYF,TGCGCCAGCAGCTTGGAGCCTAAGGGACAGGGTAACCACGAGCAGTACTTC
14,TRBJ1-5,TRBV6-1,.,.,CASSASPRNQPQHF,TGTGCCAGCAGTGCATCACCGCGGAATCAGCCCCAGCATTTT
16,TRBJ1-1,TRBV28,TRBD1,.,CASSLGIGQGNTEAFF,TGTGCCAGCAGTTTAGGTATCGGACAGGGTAACACTGAAGCTTTCTTT
15,TRBJ2-5,TRBV5-1,.,.,CASRIGGAVGETQYF,TGCGCCAGCAGAATTGGCGGAGCGGTGGGGGAGACCCAGTACTTC
13,TRBJ2-5,TRBV19,.,.,CASQTVEQETQYF,TGTGCCAGTCAGACAGTGGAACAAGAGACCCAGTACTTC
15,TRBJ2-1,TRBV4-1,TRBD2,once,CASSQIGTSGRKQFF,TGCGCCAGCAGCCAAATTGGGACTAGCGGAAGAAAGCAGTTCTTC
12,TRBJ2-1,TRBV11-3,.,.,CASSRDFNEQFF,TGTGCCAGCAGCCGCGACTTCAATGAGCAGTTCTTC
16,TRBJ1-2,TRBV14,.,.,CASSQGRGGFGYGYTF,TGTGCCAGCAGCCAAGGAAGGGGGGGCTTCGGCTATGGCTACACCTTC
15,TRBJ2-7,TRBV2,TRBD1,.,CASREGDRILVEQYF,TGTGCCAGCAGAGAGGGGGACAGGATCTTAGTCGAGCAGTACTTC
10,TRBJ2-1,TRBV2,.,.,CASSDREQFF,TGTGCCAGCAGTGATCGTGAGCAGTTCTTC
13,TRBJ1-2,TRBV28,.,.,CASSLDSNYGYTF,TGTGCCAGCAGCCTCGACAGTAACTATGGCTACACCTTC
14,TRBJ2-3,TRBV18,.,.,CASSPLQGTDTQYF,TGTGCCAGCTCACCATTGCAGGGCACAGATACGCAGTATTTT
16,TRBJ2-2,TRBV7-3,TRBD2,.,CASSPSEAGGAGELFF,TGTGCCAGCAGCCCGAGTGAGGCCGGGGGGGCCGGGGAGCTGTTTTTT
15,TRBJ1-5,TRBV28,.,.,CASRFPGTNNQPQHF,TGTGCCAGCAGATTCCCGGGTACTAACAATCAGCCCCAGCATTTT
13,TRBJ1-3,TRBV30,TRBD1,.,CAWMGQGGNTIYF,TGTGCCTGGATGGGACAGGGGGGAAACACCATATATTTT
14,TRBJ2-3,TRBV7-3,.,once,CASSVYARTDTQYF,TGTGCCAGCAGCGTCTATGCTAGGACAGATACGCAGTATTTT